Each of the 27 T cell receptor beta chains below was sequenced from the same sample in a study of Ad26.COV2.S vaccination and SARS-CoV-2 variants. The treatment was: around 19 received Ad26.COV2.S at low or high dose, single or two shots; roughly 5 received placebo; per-sample allocation not given. It was on day 63 after the first vaccine or placebo injection that samples were taken. Measured with immunoSEQ multiplex PCR; TCRdb has only the in-frame clones, and not every one. This repertoire shows about 330,000 clones, 75% to 90% found once; its top ten account for 5.5%. This specimen was peripheral blood, taken in a trial of Ad26.COV2.S vaccine versus placebo. The source of these receptors is a person aged 18-60 years who received the Ad26.COV2.S COVID-19 vaccine or a placebo.

The rearrangement uses TRBV6-5 and TRBJ1-2; D gene unclear. The CDR3 length is 14 residues. V dropped 4 bases and J dropped 7 bases, with 16 bases sitting between them. Germline assignment: CDR1 MNHEY and CDR2 SVGAGI. CDR3 in amino acids: CASSFRPLQSGYTF. The CDR3, as DNA: TGTGCCAGCAGTTTTCGGCCCTTGCAATCTGGCTACACCTTC.

V usage is TRBV11-2 and J usage is TRBJ2-5, with D perhaps being TRBD1 or TRBD2 (5 bases each). The CDR3 has 13 residues. Germline V gene lookup returns CDR1 SGHAT and CDR2 FQNNGV. V was trimmed by 4 bases and J by 10 bases, leaving 16 bases between them. This CDR3 is CASSSSTIGGQYF. The CDR3 DNA reads as TGTGCCAGCAGCTCTTCGACAATTGGGGGCCAGTACTTC.

The rearrangement links TRBV18 to TRBJ1-2; tentatively, D is TRBD1 (6 bases). This CDR3 has 15 residues. The germline V gene encodes CDR1 KGHSH and CDR2 LQKENI. V was cut by 5 bases and J by 4 bases, with 17 bases left in between. The CDR3 DNA reads TGTGCCAGCTCAACAATGCAGGGACAAACCTATGGCTACACCTTC. Amino acid sequence: CASSTMQGQTYGYTF.

The CDR3 nucleotides read TGTGCCAGCAACTCCCCGGGACTACCTTACGAGCAGTACTTC. It yields the protein CASNSPGLPYEQYF. The chain couples TRBV28 to TRBJ2-7; TRBD2 matches at 7 bases. CDR1 is MDHEN, CDR2 SYDVKM, per germline. There are 14 residues in the CDR3. V lost 7 bases and J lost 4; bases outside the gene matches: 10.

The gene calls are TRBV18 and TRBJ1-1, with a tentative D call TRBD1 (6 bases). The germline CDR1 and CDR2 sequences are KGHSH and LQKENI. The CDR3 spans 11 residues. V was pared by 4 bases and J by 10 bases, with 10 bases between. The CDR3 protein is CASSLDRRAFF. CDR3 nucleotides: TGTGCCAGCTCACTGGACAGACGAGCTTTCTTT.

V and J are TRBV18 and TRBJ2-1; maybe TRBD2 (5 bases). V gave up 6 bases and J gave up 9 bases, with 27 bases separating them. Germline V lookup: CDR1 KGHSH, CDR2 LQKENI. The CDR3 is 17 amino acids. As DNA, the CDR3 is TGTGCCAGCTCCTCGGTCGTCGGGTGGTGGGAGTACGGTGAGCAGTTCTTC. Its protein product is CASSSVVGWWEYGEQFF.

This chain connects TRBV9 to TRBJ1-2; D is unclear. Germline-derived CDR1 and CDR2 are SGDLS and YYNGEE. The CDR3 runs to 13 residues. V dropped 0 bases and J dropped 4 bases, with 7 bases sitting between them. CDR3 protein: CASSVGWTYGYTF. The CDR3 bases are TGTGCCAGCAGCGTAGGATGGACCTATGGCTACACCTTC.

V usage is TRBV5-5 and J usage is TRBJ1-3, with D unresolved. Looked up from germline, CDR1 is SGHKS and CDR2 is YYEKEE (reference sequence). V lost 0 bases and J 4 bases, leaving 2 bases between the germline ends. CDR3 length: 12 residues. CDR3 in DNA: TGTGCCAGCAGCTTGGAGGGAAACACCATATATTTT. Protein product: CASSLEGNTIYF.

CDR3: CASSLTLPQLGPWETQYF. The CDR3 nucleotides read TGTGCCAGCAGTCTCACCCTCCCCCAACTGGGACCTTGGGAGACCCAGTACTTC. The genes are TRBV27 and TRBJ2-5; the D call may be TRBD1 or TRBD2 (5 bases each). Trimming removed 5 bases at V and 5 bases at J, with 27 bases between. This CDR3 comprises 18 residues. Germline lookup yields CDR1 MNHEY and CDR2 SMNVEV (reference sequence).

The chain has TRBV11-2 and TRBJ2-2; 8 bases fit TRBD2. V lost 1 base and J lost 6; bases outside the gene matches: 4. The CDR3 is 15 residues long. Germline V gives CDR1 SGHAT, CDR2 FQNNGV. The CDR3: CASSLAAGVSGELFF. DNA of the CDR3: TGTGCCAGCAGCTTAGCAGCGGGGGTATCCGGGGAGCTGTTTTTT.

This chain connects TRBV6-5 to TRBJ2-3; D may be TRBD1 (5 bases). The CDR3 sequence is 16 residues long. From germline, CDR1 is MNHEY and CDR2 SVGAGI. Trimming removed 0 bases from V and 5 bases from J, with 15 bases in between. CDR3 protein: CASSYSSIGAGDTQYF. The CDR3 DNA sequence: TGTGCCAGCAGTTACTCGAGCATAGGGGCAGGAGATACGCAGTATTTT.

This clone was counted a few times. The genes are TRBV6-5 and TRBJ1-1; no firm D call. In germline, CDR1 is MNHEY, CDR2 SVGAGI. There are 13 residues in the CDR3. Trimming took 2 bases from V and 1 from J, leaving 5 bases between them. CDR3 sequence (DNA): TGTGCCAGCAGTTACGGCCCGAACACTGAAGCTTTCTTT. This gives the protein CASSYGPNTEAFF.

The V call is TRBV27, the J call TRBJ2-1, with TRBD2 matching over 11 bases. Germline CDR1 MNHEY, CDR2 SMNVEV (reference sequence). V shed 4 bases, J shed 10 bases, and the junction held 9 bases outside the gene matches. The CDR3 totals 15 residues. The CDR3 loop is CASSWDSGGASEQFF. CDR3 DNA sequence: TGTGCCAGCAGTTGGGATAGCGGGGGGGCCTCAGAGCAGTTCTTC.

V gene TRBV24-1 combines with J gene TRBJ1-1, with D maybe TRBD1 (5 bases). This CDR3 spans 14 amino acids. Per the germline V gene, CDR1 is KGHDR and CDR2 is SFDVKD. V was clipped by 0 bases and J by 10 bases, with 14 bases between them. The CDR3 spells CATSDLQSGIGAFF. CDR3 DNA: TGTGCCACCAGTGATTTGCAATCAGGGATTGGAGCTTTCTTT.

This clone was observed a handful of times. The V gene is TRBV12-3 or TRBV12-4, the J gene TRBJ1-1; D call uncertain. Between the trimmed V and J ends, which lost 3 bases and 2 bases, there was a span of 7 bases. The CDR3 length is 13 residues. This CDR3 is CASSFGINTEAFF. CDR3 DNA sequence: TGTGCCAGCAGTTTCGGGATAAACACTGAAGCTTTCTTT.

This clone has a handful of counts. The CDR3 bases are TGCGCCAGCAGCCAGGGACTCCCCGGAGAGCCCCAGCATTTT. Its protein product is CASSQGLPGEPQHF. The chain carries TRBV4-1 and TRBJ1-5; a possible D gene is TRBD1 (5 bases). V was pared by 3 bases and J by 8 bases, with 14 bases between. Per germline, CDR1 MGHRA and CDR2 YSYEKL. This CDR3 contains 14 residues.

The rearrangement uses TRBV6-5 and TRBJ2-5; the D gene could be TRBD1 or TRBD2 (5 bases each). V was pared by 0 bases and J by 2 bases, with 13 bases between. The CDR3 has 16 amino acids. Germline CDR1 and CDR2: MNHEY and SVGAGI. Written as DNA, the CDR3 is TGTGCCAGCAGTTACTCGACGTGGGGGTGGCAAGAGACCCAGTACTTC. Translating gives CASSYSTWGWQETQYF.

In this sample, this clone is medium-sized. The rearrangement links TRBV11-3 to TRBJ2-2; no clear D. Germline values: CDR1 SGHNT, CDR2 YENEEA. Trimming removed 5 bases at V and 5 bases at J, with 6 bases between. This CDR3 is built from 12 residues. The CDR3 nucleotides are TGTGCCAGCAGCCCGATGACCGGGGAGCTGTTTTTT. Its translation: CASSPMTGELFF.

This chain links TRBV5-5 with TRBJ2-7, with D tentatively TRBD1 (6 bases). Between the trimmed V and J ends, which lost 3 bases and 4 bases, there was a span of 14 bases. The CDR3 totals 14 residues. The germline V gene has CDR1 SGHKS and CDR2 YYEKEE (reference sequence). CDR3 DNA: TGTGCCAGCAGCTGGGGGCAGGGACAATACGAGCAGTACTTC. It is translated as CASSWGQGQYEQYF.

This clone has more than one count but fewer than ten. The rearrangement joins TRBV7-9 to TRBJ2-1; 13 bases fit TRBD2. V lost 5 bases to trimming and J lost 2 bases; unmatched junction nucleotides: 6. The CDR3 extends over 17 amino acids. Germline V gene sequence: CDR1 SEHNR, CDR2 FQNEAQ (reference sequence). This chain's CDR3 is CASSLGLAGRTYNEQFF. The CDR3 DNA reads as TGTGCCAGCAGCCTGGGACTAGCGGGACGAACCTACAATGAGCAGTTCTTC.

V is TRBV30 and J is TRBJ1-1; D uncertain. CDR1 GTSNPN and CDR2 SVGIG come from the germline V gene (reference sequence). The ends were cut back, 3 bases at V and 5 bases at J, with 13 bases in the middle. The CDR3 is made up of 13 amino acids. DNA of the CDR3: TGTGCCTGGAGGTTACGGCGCAAAACTGAAGCTTTCTTT. Protein product: CAWRLRRKTEAFF.

J is TRBJ1-6 and V is TRBV5-4; TRBD1 matches at 7 bases. Germline CDR1 and CDR2: SGHNT and YYREEE (reference sequence). Germline trimming cut 3 bases from V and 3 bases from J; bases unmatched to any gene: 9. The CDR3 is 17 amino acids. CDR3 bases: TGTGCCAGCAGCTCCACCGGGACAGTTAACTATAATTCACCCCTCCACTTT. Its translation: CASSSTGTVNYNSPLHF.

The rearrangement joins TRBV5-1 to TRBJ1-1; 9 nucleotides align to TRBD1. The CDR3 length is 16 residues. Trimming cost V 4 bases and J 0 bases; bases outside gene matches: 7. Germline assignment: CDR1 SGHRS and CDR2 YFSETQ. The CDR3 here is CASSPRTGDMNTEAFF. CDR3 in DNA: TGCGCCAGCAGCCCACGGACAGGGGACATGAACACTGAAGCTTTCTTT.

This clone was observed once. The chain carries TRBV7-2 and TRBJ2-2, with 7 bases lining up with TRBD1. The CDR3 covers 16 residues. CDR1 and CDR2 (germline): SGHTA, FQGNSA. Trimming took 5 bases from V and 3 from J; bases not matched to a gene: 9. CDR3 sequence (DNA): TGTGCCAGCAGCGGTAAAGGGGGCGCCGACACCGGGGAGCTGTTTTTT. Translating it yields CASSGKGGADTGELFF.

The chain joins TRBV9 to TRBJ1-6; D gene uncertain. The CDR3 covers 13 residues. Deletions cut 0 bases from V and 10 bases from J, with 8 bases between. Germline CDR1 and CDR2: SGDLS and YYNGEE. The CDR3: CASSVVSGSPLHF. DNA for the CDR3: TGTGCCAGCAGCGTAGTCTCCGGGTCACCCCTCCACTTT.

V is TRBV5-1 and J is TRBJ2-3; D is perhaps TRBD1 (5 bases). In germline, CDR1 is SGHRS, CDR2 YFSETQ. Trimming left V 4 bases short and J 0 bases short, with 12 bases between. This CDR3 contains 15 residues. DNA for the CDR3: TGCGCCAGCAGCCCAAGGACACTAAGCACAGATACGCAGTATTTT. Translated, it gives CASSPRTLSTDTQYF. The entire variable domain, with the rest obtained from reference TRBV5-1 and TRBJ2-3, is as follows: KAGVTQTPRYLIKTRGQQVTLSCSPISGHRSVSWYQQTPGQGLQFLFEYFSETQRNKGNFPGRFSGRQFSNSRSEMNVSTLELGDSALYLCASSPRTLSTDTQYFGPGTRLTVL.

The chain has TRBV4-3 and TRBJ2-6; D may correspond to TRBD1 or TRBD2 (5 bases each). Germline V gene data show CDR1 as LGHNA and CDR2 as YSLEER. Between the trimmed V and J ends, which lost 4 bases and 4 bases, there was a span of 11 bases. The CDR3 consists of 15 residues. CDR3 in amino acids: CASSLQGAGANVLTF. Here the CDR3 DNA reads TGCGCCAGCAGCCTCCAGGGAGCCGGGGCCAACGTCCTGACTTTC.